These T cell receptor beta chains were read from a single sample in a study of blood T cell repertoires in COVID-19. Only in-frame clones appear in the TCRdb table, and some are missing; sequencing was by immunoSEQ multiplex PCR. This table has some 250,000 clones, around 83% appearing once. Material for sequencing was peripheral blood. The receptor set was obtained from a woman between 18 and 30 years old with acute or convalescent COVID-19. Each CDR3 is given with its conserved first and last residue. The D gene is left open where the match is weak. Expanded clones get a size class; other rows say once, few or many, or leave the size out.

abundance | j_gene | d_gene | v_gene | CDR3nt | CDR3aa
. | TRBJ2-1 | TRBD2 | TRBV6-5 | TGTGCCAGCATCCCGTCGGGACTAGTCCCCAATGAGCAGTTCTTC | CASIPSGLVPNEQFF
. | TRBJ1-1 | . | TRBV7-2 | TGTGCCAGCACGCTTCAAGGCCCCAGGGTTTACACTGAAGCTTTCTTT | CASTLQGPRVYTEAFF
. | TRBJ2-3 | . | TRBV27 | TGTGCCAGCAGTCCCGTAGCGCCCCCAGATACGCAGTATTTT | CASSPVAPPDTQYF
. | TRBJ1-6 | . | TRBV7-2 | TGTGCCAGCAGCCCATCATCAGGGGTAAGGTCACCCCTCCACTTT | CASSPSSGVRSPLHF
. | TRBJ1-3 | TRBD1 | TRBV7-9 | TGTGCCAGCAGCTTCTGGACAGGGGTTTTGGGAAACACCATATATTTT | CASSFWTGVLGNTIYF
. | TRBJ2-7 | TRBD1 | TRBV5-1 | TGCGCCAGCAGCGCAAGACAGGGTCACTCCTACGAGCAGTACTTC | CASSARQGHSYEQYF
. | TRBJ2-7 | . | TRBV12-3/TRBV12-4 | TGTGCCAGCAGTTTTCTCTACGAGCAGTACTTC | CASSFLYEQYF
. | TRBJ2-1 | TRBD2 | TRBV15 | TGTGCCACCAGCACGGGACTAGCGGAAGATGAGCAGTTCTTC | CATSTGLAEDEQFF
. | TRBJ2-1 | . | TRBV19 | TGTGCCAGTAGTATAGGTTGGGACACTAATGAGCAGTTCTTC | CASSIGWDTNEQFF
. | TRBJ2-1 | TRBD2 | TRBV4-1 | TGCGCCAGCAGCCAAGATAGGGCGCGGGAGGACAATGAGCAGTTCTTC | CASSQDRAREDNEQFF
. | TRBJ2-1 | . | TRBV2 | TGTGCCAGCAAGGCAGGGTCACCCGACAATGAGCAGTTCTTC | CASKAGSPDNEQFF
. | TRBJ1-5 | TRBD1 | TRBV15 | TGTGCCACCAGCAGAGATAGGGGACAGACTTTCAATCAGCCCCAGCATTTT | CATSRDRGQTFNQPQHF
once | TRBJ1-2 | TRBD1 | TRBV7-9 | TGTGCCTCGCCATGGACAGGGGCCTATGGCTACACCTTC | CASPWTGAYGYTF
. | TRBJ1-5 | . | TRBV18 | TGTGCCAGCTCACCCCTCCACGGACAGAGCAATCAGCCCCAGCATTTT | CASSPLHGQSNQPQHF
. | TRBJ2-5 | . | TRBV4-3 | TGCGCCAGCAGCCAAGAGGCTAGTCAACAAGAGACCCAGTACTTC | CASSQEASQQETQYF
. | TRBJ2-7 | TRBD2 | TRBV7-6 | TGTGCCAGCAGCCCAAGGGGACTAGCGGGAGGCGAGCAGTACTTC | CASSPRGLAGGEQYF